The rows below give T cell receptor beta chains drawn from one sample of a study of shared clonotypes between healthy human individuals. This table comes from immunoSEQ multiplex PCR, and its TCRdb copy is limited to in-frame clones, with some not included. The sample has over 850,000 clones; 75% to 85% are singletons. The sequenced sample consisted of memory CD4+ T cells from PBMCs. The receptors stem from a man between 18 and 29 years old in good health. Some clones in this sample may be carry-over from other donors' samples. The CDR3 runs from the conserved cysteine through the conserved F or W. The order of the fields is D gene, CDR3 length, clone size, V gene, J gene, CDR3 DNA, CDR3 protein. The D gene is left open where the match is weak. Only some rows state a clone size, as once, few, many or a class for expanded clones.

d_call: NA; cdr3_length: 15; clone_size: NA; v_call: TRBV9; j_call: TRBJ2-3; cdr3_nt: TGTGCCAGCAGCGTAGCGGGAAGCTTTGCAGATACGCAGTATTTT; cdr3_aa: CASSVAGSFADTQYF
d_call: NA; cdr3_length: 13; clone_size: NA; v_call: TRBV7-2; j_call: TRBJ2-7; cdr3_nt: TGTGCCAGCAGCTTAGTCAGGGATCGGAAGCAGTACTTC; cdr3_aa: CASSLVRDRKQYF
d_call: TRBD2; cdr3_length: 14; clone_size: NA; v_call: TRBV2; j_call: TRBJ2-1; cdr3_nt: TGTGCCAGCAGTGAACTAGCGGCGTACAATGAGCAGTTCTTC; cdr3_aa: CASSELAAYNEQFF
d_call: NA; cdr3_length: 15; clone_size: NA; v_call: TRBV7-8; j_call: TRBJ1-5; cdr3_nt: TGTGCCAGCAGCTTAAGCCCTGGCAACAATCAGCCCCAGCATTTT; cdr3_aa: CASSLSPGNNQPQHF
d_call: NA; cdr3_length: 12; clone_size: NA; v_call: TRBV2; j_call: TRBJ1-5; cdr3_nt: TGTGCCAGCAGTGGGACACAGCAGCCCCAGCATTTT; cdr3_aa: CASSGTQQPQHF
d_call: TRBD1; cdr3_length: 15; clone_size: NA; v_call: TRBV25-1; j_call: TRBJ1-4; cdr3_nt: TGTGCCAGCAGTGAATCGGGACAGGGTTTGGAAAAACTGTTTTTT; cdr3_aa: CASSESGQGLEKLFF
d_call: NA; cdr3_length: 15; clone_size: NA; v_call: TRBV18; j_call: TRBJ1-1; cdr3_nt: TGTGCCAGCTCACCACCCTCTTTAAAGTCCGGGGAAGCTTTCTTT; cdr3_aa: CASSPPSLKSGEAFF
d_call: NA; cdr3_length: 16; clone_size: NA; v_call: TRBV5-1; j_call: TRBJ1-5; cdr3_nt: TGCGCCAGCAGCTTGGATGGGTCGGGGGGCAATCAGCCCCAGCATTTT; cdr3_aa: CASSLDGSGGNQPQHF
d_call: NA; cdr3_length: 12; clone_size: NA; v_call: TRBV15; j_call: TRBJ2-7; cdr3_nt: TGTGCCACCAGCAGAGATTCCGGCAAGCAGTACTTC; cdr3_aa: CATSRDSGKQYF
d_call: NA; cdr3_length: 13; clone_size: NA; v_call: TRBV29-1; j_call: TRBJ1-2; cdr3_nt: TGCAGCGCCAACCATCCATCCCCCGGTGGCTACACCTTC; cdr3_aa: CSANHPSPGGYTF
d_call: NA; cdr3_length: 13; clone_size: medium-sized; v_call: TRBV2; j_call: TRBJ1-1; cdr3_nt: TGTGCCAGCAAATTGGATCTGAACACTGAAGCTTTCTTT; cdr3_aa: CASKLDLNTEAFF
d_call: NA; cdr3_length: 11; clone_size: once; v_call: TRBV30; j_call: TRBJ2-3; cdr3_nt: TGTGCCTTCCTCCTTACTGGGACACAGTATTTT; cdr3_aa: CAFLLTGTQYF
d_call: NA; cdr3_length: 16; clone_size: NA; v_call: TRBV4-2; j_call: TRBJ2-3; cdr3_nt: TGTGCCAGCAGCCATTCTCTAGCTCCTAGCACAGATACGCAGTATTTT; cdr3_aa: CASSHSLAPSTDTQYF
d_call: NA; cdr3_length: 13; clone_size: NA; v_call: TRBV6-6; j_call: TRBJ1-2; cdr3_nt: TGTGCCAGCAGCACCGGGATCCACTATGGCTACACCTTC; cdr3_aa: CASSTGIHYGYTF
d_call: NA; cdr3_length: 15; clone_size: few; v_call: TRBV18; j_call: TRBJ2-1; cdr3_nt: TGTGCCAGCTCACCAGAGACAGGAAAGCACAATGAGCAGTTCTTC; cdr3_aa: CASSPETGKHNEQFF
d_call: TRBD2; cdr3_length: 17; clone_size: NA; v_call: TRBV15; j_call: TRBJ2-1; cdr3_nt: TGTGCCACCAGCAGAGCCCTCGGGACTAGCGGTTTCGATGAGCAGTTCTTC; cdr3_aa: CATSRALGTSGFDEQFF
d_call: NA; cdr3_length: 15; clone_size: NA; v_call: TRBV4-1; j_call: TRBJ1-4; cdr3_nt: TGCGCCAGCAGCCCAGGCGCGAAGATTAATGAAAAACTGTTTTTT; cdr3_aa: CASSPGAKINEKLFF
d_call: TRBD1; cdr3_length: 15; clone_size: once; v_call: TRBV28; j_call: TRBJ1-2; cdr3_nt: TGTGCCAGCAGTTTATCCTCCGGGACAGTCTATGGCTACACCTTC; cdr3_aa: CASSLSSGTVYGYTF
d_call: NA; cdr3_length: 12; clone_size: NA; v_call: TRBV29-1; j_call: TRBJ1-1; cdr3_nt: TGCAGCGTTTCTAGCGGGAACACTGAAGCTTTCTTT; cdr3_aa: CSVSSGNTEAFF
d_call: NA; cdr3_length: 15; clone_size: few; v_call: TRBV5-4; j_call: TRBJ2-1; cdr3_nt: TGTGCCAGCAGCGCGGGGACAACATCCTACAATGAGCAGTTCTTC; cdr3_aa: CASSAGTTSYNEQFF
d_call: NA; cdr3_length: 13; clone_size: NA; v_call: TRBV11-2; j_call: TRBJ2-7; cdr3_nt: TGTGCCAGCAGCGAGGACAGACTCTACGAGCAGTACTTC; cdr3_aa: CASSEDRLYEQYF
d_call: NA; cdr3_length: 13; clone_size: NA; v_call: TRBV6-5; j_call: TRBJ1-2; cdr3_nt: TGTGCCAGCAGTCAGACCGGGACCTATGGCTACACCTTC; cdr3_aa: CASSQTGTYGYTF
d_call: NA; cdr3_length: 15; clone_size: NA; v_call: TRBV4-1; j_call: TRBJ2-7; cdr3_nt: TGCGCCAGCAGCCAAAAGTGGGCCGAAACCTACGAGCAGTACTTC; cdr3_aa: CASSQKWAETYEQYF
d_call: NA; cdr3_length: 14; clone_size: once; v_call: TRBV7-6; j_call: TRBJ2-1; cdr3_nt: TGTGCCAGCAGCTTAGGGCCCGGGGTCAATGAGCAGTTCTTC; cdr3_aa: CASSLGPGVNEQFF
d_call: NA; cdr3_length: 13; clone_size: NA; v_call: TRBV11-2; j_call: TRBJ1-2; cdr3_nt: TGTGCCAGCAGCTTAGGGGTATTTGTGGGCTACACCTTC; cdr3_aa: CASSLGVFVGYTF
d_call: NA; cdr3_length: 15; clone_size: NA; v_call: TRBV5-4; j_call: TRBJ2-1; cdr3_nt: TGTGCCAGCAGCCGGGAGCCGATCTCCTACAATGAGCAGTTCTTC; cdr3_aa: CASSREPISYNEQFF
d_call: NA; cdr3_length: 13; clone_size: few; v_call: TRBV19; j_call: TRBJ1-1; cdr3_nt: TGTGCCAGTAGTACCCAACTGAACACTGAAGCTTTCTTT; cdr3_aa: CASSTQLNTEAFF
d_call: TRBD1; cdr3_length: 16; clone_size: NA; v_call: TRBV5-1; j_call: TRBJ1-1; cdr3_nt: TGCGCCAGCAGCTTAGACAGGGGGCTAACGAACACTGAAGCTTTCTTT; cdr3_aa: CASSLDRGLTNTEAFF
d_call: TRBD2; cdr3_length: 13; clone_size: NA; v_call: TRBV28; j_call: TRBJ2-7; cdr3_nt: TGTGCCACCCTAGCGGGCTACTCCTACGAGCAGTACTTC; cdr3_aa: CATLAGYSYEQYF
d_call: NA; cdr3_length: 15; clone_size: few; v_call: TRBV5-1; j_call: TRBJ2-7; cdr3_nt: TGCGCCAGCAGACGAAACCCCGGGGACTGGGACGAGCAGTACTTC; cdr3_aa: CASRRNPGDWDEQYF
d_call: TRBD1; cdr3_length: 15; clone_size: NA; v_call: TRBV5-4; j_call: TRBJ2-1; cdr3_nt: TGTGCCAGCAGTATTCCGGGACAGGGGGGGAATGAGCAGTTCTTC; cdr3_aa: CASSIPGQGGNEQFF
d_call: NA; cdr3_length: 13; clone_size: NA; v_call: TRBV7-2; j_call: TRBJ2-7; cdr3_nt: TGTGCCAGCAGCTTAGGTGGGGGAGATGAGCAGTACTTC; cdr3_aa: CASSLGGGDEQYF
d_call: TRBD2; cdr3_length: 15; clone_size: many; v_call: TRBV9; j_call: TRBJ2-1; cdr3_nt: TGTGCCAGCAGCGTAGGACTAGCGGGAGAAACTAGGCAGTTCTTC; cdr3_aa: CASSVGLAGETRQFF
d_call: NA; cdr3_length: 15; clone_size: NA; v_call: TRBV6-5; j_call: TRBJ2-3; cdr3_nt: TGTGCCAGCAGGCCTCGCACGACTAGCACAGATACGCAGTATTTT; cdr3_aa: CASRPRTTSTDTQYF
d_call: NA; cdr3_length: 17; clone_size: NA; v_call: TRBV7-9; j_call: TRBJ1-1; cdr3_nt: TGTGCCAGCAGCCAAGAAAAGACAGGAACTTTGGACACTGAAGCTTTCTTT; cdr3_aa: CASSQEKTGTLDTEAFF
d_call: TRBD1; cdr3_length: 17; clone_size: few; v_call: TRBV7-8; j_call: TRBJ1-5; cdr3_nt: TGTGCCAGCAGCTTAGTGGGACAGGGGGCAGGGAATCAGCCCCAGCATTTT; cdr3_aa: CASSLVGQGAGNQPQHF